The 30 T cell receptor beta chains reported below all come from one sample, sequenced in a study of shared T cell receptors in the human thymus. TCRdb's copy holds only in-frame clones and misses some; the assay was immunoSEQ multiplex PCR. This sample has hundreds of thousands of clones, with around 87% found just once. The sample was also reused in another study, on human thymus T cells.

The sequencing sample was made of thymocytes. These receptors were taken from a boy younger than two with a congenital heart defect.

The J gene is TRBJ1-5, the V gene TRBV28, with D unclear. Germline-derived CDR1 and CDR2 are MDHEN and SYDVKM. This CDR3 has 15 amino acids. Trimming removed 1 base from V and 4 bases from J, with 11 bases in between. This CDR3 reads CASSLSGTGNQPQHF. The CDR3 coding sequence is TGTGCCAGCAGTTTATCTGGTACTGGTAATCAGCCCCAGCATTTT.

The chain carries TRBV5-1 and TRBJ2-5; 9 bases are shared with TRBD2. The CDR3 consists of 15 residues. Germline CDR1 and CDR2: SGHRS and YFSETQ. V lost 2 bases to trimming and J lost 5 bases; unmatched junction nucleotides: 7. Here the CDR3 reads CASSLGSGSGETQYF. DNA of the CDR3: TGCGCCAGCAGCTTAGGTAGCGGGAGTGGGGAGACCCAGTACTTC.

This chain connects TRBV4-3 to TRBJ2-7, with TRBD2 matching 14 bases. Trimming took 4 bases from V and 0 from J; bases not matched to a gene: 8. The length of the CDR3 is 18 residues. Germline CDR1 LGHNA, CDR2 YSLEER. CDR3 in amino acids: CASSRGLAGALSSYEQYF. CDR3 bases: TGCGCCAGCAGCCGGGGACTAGCGGGAGCCCTTAGCTCCTACGAGCAGTACTTC.

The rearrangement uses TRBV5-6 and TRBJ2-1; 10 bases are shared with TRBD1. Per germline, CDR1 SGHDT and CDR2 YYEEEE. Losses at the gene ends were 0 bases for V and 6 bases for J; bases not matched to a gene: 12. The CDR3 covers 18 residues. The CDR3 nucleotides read TGTGCCAGCAGCTTGGAATGGACCGGGACAGGGGCACCCAATGAGCAGTTCTTC. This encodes CASSLEWTGTGAPNEQFF.

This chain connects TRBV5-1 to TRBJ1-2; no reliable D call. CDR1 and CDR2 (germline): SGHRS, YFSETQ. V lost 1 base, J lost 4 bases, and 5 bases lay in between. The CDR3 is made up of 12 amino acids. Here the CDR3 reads CASSLFCYGYTF. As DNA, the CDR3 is TGCGCCAGCAGCTTGTTCTGCTATGGCTACACCTTC.

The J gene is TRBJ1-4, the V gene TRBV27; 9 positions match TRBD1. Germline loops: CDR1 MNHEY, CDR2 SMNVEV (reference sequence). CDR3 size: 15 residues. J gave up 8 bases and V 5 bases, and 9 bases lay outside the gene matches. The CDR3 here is CASSPGTGNQEKLFF. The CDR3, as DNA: TGTGCCAGCAGTCCTGGGACAGGGAATCAAGAAAAACTGTTTTTT.

CDR3 DNA: TGTGCCAGCAGTTACAAGGGGAGGGATGGCTACACCTTC. This translates into CASSYKGRDGYTF. The chain joins TRBV6-5 to TRBJ1-2, with a tentative D call TRBD1 (5 bases). The CDR3 contains 13 residues. Germline-derived CDR1 and CDR2 are MNHEY and SVGAGI. V was pared by 2 bases and J by 6 bases, with 10 bases between.

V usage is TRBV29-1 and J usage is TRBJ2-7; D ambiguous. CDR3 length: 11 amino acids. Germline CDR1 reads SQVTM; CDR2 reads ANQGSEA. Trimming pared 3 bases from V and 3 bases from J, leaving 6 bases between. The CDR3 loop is CSVEADYEQYF. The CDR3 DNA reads TGCAGCGTTGAGGCGGACTACGAGCAGTACTTC.

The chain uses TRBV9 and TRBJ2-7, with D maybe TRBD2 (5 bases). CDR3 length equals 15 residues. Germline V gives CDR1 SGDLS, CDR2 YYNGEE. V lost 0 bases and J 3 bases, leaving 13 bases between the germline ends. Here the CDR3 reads CASSVEDSPYYEQYF. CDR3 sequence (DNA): TGTGCCAGCAGCGTAGAGGACTCCCCATACTACGAGCAGTACTTC.

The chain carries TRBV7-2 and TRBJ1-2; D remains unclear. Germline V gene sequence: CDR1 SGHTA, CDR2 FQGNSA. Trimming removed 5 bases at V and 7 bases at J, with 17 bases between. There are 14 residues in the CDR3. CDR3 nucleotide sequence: TGTGCCAGCAGCCCCTCGCCTAGGCACCTTGGCTACACCTTC. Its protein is CASSPSPRHLGYTF.

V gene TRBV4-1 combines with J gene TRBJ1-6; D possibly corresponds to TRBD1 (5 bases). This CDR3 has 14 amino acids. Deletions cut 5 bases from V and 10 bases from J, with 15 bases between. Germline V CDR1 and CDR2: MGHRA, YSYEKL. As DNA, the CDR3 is TGCGCCAGCAGCTCGGACAAGGTTGACTCACCCCTCCACTTT. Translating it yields CASSSDKVDSPLHF.

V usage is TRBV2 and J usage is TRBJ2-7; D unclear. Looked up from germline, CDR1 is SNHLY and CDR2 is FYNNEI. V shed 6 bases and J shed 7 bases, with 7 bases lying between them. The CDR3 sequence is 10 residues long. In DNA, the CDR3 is TGTGCCAGCAGGACGGGTGAGCAGTACTTC. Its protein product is CASRTGEQYF.

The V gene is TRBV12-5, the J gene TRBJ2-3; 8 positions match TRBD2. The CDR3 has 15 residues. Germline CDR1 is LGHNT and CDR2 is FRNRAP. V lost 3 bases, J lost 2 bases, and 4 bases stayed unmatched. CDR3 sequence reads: CASGFGGGPTDTQYF. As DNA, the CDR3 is TGTGCTAGTGGTTTTGGCGGGGGGCCCACAGATACGCAGTATTTT.

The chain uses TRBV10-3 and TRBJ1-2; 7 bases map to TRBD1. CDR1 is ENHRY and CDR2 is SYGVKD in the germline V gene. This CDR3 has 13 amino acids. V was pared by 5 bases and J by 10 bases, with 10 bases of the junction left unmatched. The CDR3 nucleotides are TGTGCCATCAGTTCAGGACAGGCCACAAACTACACCTTC. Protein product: CAISSGQATNYTF.

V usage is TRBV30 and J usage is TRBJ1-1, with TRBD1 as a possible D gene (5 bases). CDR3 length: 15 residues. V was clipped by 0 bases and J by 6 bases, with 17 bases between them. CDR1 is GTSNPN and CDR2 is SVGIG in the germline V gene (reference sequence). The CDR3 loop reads CAWSVLTKGKSEAFF. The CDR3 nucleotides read TGTGCCTGGAGTGTACTAACTAAGGGGAAGTCTGAAGCTTTCTTT.

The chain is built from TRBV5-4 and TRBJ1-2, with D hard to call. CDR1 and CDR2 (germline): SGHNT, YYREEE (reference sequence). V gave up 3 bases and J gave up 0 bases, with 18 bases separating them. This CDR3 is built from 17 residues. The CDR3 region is CASSSTEVVRTNYGYTF. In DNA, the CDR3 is TGTGCCAGCAGCTCTACTGAGGTGGTCCGGACTAACTATGGCTACACCTTC.

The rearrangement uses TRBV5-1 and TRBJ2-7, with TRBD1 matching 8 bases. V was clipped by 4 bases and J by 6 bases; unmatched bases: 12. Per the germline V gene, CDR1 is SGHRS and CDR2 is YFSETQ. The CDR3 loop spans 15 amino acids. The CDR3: CASSHRDRGSSEQYF. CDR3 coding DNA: TGCGCCAGCAGCCACCGAGACAGGGGATCTTCCGAGCAGTACTTC.

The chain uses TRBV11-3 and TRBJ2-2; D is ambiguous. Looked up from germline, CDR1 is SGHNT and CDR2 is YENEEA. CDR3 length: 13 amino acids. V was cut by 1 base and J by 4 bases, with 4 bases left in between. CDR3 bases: TGTGCCAGCAGCTTAGCGGTCACCGGGGAGCTGTTTTTT. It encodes CASSLAVTGELFF.

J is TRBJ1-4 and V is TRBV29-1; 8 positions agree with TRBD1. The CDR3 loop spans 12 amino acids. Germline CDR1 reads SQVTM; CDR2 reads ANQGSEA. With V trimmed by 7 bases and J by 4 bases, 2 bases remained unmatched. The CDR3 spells CSAGQDNEKLFF. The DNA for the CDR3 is TGCAGCGCGGGACAGGATAATGAAAAACTGTTTTTT.

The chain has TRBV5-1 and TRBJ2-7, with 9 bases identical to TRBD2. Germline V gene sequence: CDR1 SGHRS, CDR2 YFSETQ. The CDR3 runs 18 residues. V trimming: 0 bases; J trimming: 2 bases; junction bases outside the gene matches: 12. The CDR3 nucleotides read TGCGCCAGCAGCTTGGCACTAGCGGGCGGCGGAACCCCCTACGAGCAGTACTTC. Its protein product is CASSLALAGGGTPYEQYF.

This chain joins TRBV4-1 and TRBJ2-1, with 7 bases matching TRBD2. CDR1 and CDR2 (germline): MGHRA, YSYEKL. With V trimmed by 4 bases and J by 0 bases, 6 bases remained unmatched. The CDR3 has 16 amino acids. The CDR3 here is CASSPGRGSSYNEQFF. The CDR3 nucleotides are TGCGCCAGCAGCCCTGGGCGGGGGAGCTCCTACAATGAGCAGTTCTTC.

As DNA, the CDR3 is TGTGCCAGCAGCACTACAACGTGGGACACTGAAGCTTTCTTT. Residues: CASSTTTWDTEAFF. This chain joins TRBV7-9 and TRBJ1-1; D is ambiguous. Per the germline V gene, CDR1 is SEHNR and CDR2 is FQNEAQ (reference sequence). This CDR3 spans 14 amino acids. Deletions cut 5 bases from V and 3 bases from J, with 13 bases between.

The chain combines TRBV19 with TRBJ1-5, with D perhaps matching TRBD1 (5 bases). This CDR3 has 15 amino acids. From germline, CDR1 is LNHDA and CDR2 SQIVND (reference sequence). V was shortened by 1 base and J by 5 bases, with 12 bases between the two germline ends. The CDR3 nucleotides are TGTGCCAGTAGTATAGTCCCGGAGGGGTATCAGCCCCAGCATTTT. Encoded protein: CASSIVPEGYQPQHF.

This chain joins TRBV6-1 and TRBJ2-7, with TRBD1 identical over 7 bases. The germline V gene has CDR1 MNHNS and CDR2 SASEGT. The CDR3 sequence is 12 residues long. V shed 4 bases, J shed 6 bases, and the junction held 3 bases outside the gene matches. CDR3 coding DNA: TGTGCCAGCAGTGGTCCAGGGGGCGAGCAGTACTTC. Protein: CASSGPGGEQYF.

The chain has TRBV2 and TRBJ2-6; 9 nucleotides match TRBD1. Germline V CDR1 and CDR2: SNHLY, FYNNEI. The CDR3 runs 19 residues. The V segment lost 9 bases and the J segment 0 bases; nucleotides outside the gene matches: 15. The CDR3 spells CARRTGGQTTSSGANVLTF. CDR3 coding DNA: TGTGCCAGGAGAACAGGGGGCCAAACTACCAGCTCTGGGGCCAACGTCCTGACTTTC.

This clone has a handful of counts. This CDR3 reads CASNATSGRGTDTQYF. The DNA of the CDR3 is TGTGCCAGCAACGCTACTAGCGGGCGGGGCACAGATACGCAGTATTTT. V usage is TRBV7-2 and J usage is TRBJ2-3; 9 bases are a match to TRBD2. V lost 7 bases and J lost 1; bases outside the gene matches: 9. CDR1 and CDR2 from the germline V gene are SGHTA and FQGNSA. The CDR3 runs 16 residues.

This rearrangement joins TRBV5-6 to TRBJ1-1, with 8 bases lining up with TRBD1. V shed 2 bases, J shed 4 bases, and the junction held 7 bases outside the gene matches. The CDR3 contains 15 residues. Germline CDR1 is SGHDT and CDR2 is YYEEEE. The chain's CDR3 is CASSFRGQGGTEAFF. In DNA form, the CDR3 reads TGTGCCAGCAGCTTCCGCGGACAGGGAGGCACTGAAGCTTTCTTT.

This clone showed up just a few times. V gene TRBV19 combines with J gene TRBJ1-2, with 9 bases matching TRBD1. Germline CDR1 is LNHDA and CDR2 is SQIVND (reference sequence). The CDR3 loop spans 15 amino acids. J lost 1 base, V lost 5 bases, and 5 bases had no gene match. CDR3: CASSLGQGLNYGYTF. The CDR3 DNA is TGTGCCAGTAGTCTTGGACAGGGGCTTAACTATGGCTACACCTTC.

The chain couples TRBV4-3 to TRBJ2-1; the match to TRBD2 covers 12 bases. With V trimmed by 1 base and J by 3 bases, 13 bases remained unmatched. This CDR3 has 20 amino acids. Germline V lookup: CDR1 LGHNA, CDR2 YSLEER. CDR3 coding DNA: TGCGCCAGCAGCCAAGCCGCCCGACTAGCGGGAGAGCGGGTCTACAATGAGCAGTTCTTC. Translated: CASSQAARLAGERVYNEQFF.

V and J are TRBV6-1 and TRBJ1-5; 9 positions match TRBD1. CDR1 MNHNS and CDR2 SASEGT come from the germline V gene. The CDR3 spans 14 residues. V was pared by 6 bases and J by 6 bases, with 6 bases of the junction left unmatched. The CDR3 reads CASSTYRGRQPQHF. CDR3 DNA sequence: TGTGCCAGCAGCACCTACAGGGGGCGTCAGCCCCAGCATTTT.